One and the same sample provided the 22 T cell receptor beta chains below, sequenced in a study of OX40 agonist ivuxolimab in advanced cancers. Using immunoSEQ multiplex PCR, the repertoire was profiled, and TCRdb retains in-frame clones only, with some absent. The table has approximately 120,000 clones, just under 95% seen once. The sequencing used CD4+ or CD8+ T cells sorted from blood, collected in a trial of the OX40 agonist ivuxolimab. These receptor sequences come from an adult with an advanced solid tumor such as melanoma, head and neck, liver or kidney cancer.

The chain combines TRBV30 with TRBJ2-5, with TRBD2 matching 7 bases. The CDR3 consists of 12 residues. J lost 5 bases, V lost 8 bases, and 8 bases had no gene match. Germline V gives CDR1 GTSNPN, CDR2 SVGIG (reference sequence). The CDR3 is CAGGRGRETQYF. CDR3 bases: TGTGCCGGGGGGAGGGGCCGGGAGACCCAGTACTTC.

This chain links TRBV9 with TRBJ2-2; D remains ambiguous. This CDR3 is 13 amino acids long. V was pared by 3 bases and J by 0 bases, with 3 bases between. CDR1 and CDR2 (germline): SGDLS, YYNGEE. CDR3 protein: CASSGTNTGELFF. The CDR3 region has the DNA TGTGCCAGCAGCGGGACGAACACCGGGGAGCTGTTTTTT.

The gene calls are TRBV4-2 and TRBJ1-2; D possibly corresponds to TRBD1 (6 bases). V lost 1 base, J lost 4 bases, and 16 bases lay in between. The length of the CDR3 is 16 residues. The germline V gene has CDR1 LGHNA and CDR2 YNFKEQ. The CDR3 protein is CASSQVSGDGTYGYTF. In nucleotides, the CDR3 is TGTGCCAGCAGCCAAGTTTCAGGGGACGGGACCTATGGCTACACCTTC.

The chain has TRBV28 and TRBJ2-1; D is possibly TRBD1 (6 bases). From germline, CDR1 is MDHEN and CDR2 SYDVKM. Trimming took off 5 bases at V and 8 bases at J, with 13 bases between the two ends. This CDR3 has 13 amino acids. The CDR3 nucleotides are TGTGCCAGCAGTCCCTCCCAGGGGTATGAGCAGTTCTTC. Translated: CASSPSQGYEQFF.

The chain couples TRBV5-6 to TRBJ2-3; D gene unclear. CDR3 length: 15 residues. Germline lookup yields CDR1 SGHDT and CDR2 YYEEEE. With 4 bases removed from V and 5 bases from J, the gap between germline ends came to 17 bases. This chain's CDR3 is CASSGWAITRDTQYF. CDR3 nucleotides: TGTGCCAGCAGCGGGTGGGCCATAACAAGAGATACGCAGTATTTT.

The DNA for the CDR3 is TGTGCCACCCAGGGGAAGGGGAGCTCTGGAAACACCATATATTTT. Its translation: CATQGKGSSGNTIYF. The rearrangement uses TRBV19 and TRBJ1-3, with a tentative D call TRBD1 (6 bases). Trimming cost V 10 bases and J 0 bases, with 16 bases left between them. This CDR3 has 15 amino acids. The germline gives CDR1 LNHDA, CDR2 SQIVND (reference sequence).

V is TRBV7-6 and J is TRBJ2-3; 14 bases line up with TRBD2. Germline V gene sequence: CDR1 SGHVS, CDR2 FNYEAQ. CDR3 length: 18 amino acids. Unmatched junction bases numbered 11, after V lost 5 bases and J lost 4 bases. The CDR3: CASSPNLTSGRAPDTQYF. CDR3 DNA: TGTGCCAGCAGCCCTAACCTGACTAGCGGGAGGGCCCCAGATACGCAGTATTTT. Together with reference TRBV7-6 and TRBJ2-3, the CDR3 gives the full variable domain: GAGVSQSPRYKVTKRGQDVALRCDPISGHVSLYWYRQALGQGPEFLTYFNYEAQQDKSGLPNDRFSAERPEGSISTLTIQRTEQRDSAMYRCASSPNLTSGRAPDTQYFGPGTRLTVL.

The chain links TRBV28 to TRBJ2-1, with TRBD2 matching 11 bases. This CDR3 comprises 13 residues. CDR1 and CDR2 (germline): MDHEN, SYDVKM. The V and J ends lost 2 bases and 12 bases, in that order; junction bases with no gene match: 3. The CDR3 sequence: CASSLTSGRRQFF. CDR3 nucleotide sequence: TGTGCCAGCAGTTTAACTAGCGGGAGAAGGCAGTTCTTC. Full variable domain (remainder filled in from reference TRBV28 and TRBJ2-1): DVKVTQSSRYLVKRTGEKVFLECVQDMDHENMFWYRQDPGLGLRLIYFSYDVKMKEKGDIPEGYSVSREKKERFSLILESASTNQTSMYLCASSLTSGRRQFFGPGTRLTVL.

This CDR3 reads CAISVDAGGSYEQYF. CDR3 DNA: TGTGCCATCAGTGTGGACGCGGGAGGGTCCTACGAGCAGTACTTC. The chain links TRBV10-3 to TRBJ2-7, with TRBD2 identical over 9 bases. V trimming: 4 bases; J trimming: 1 base; junction bases outside the gene matches: 5. This CDR3 has 15 amino acids. The germline V gene encodes CDR1 ENHRY and CDR2 SYGVKD.

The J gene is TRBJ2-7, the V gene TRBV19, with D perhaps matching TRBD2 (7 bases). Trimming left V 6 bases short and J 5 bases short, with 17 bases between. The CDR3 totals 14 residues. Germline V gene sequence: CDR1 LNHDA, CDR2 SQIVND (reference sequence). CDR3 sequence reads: CASSPWGGKNEQYF. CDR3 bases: TGTGCCAGTAGCCCATGGGGGGGCAAGAACGAGCAGTACTTC.

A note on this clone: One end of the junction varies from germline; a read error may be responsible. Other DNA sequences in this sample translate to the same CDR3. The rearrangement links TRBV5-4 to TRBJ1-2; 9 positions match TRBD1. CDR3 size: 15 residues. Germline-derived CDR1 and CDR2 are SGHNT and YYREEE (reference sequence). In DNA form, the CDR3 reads TGTGCCAGCAGCCTTCGGACAGGGGCTAACTATGGCTACACTTTC. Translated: CASSLRTGANYGYTF.

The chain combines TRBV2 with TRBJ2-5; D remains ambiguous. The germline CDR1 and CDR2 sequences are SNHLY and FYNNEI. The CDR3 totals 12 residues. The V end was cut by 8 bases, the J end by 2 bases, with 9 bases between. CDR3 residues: CASFAWQETQYF. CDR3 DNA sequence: TGTGCCAGCTTTGCATGGCAAGAGACCCAGTACTTC.

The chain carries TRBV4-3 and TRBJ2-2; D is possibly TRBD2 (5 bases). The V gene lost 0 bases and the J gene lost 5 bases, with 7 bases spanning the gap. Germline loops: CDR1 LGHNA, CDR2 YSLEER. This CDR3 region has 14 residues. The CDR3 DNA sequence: TGCGCCAGCAGCCAAGATACGGGGACCGGGGAGCTGTTTTTT. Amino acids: CASSQDTGTGELFF.

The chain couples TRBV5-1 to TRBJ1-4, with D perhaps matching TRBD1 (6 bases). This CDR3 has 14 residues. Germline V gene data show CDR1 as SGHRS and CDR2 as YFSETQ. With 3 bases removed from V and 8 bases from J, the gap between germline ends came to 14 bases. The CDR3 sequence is CASSSTGLREKLFF. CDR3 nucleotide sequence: TGCGCCAGCAGCTCAACAGGGCTGCGCGAAAAACTGTTTTTT.

The CDR3 sequence is CASSKGQTKRREQFF. CDR3 coding DNA: TGTGCCAGCAGCAAAGGACAGACCAAGCGGAGGGAGCAGTTCTTC. This chain links TRBV21-1 with TRBJ2-1. TRBV21-1 has pseudogene status. The CDR3 is made up of 15 amino acids.

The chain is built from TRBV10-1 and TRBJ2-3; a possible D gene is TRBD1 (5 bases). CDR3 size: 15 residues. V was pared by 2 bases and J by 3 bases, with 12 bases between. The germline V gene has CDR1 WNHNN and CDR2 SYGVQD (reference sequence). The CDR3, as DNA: TGCGCCAGCAGTGAGCAGGGTGGTTATACAGATACGCAGTATTTT. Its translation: CASSEQGGYTDTQYF.

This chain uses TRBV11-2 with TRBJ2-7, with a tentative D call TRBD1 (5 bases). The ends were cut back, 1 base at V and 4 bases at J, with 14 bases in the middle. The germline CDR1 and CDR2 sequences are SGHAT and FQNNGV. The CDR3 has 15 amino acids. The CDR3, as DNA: TGTGCCAGCAGCTTAGGTTTGGGGCAAGGTTACGAGCAGTACTTC. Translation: CASSLGLGQGYEQYF.

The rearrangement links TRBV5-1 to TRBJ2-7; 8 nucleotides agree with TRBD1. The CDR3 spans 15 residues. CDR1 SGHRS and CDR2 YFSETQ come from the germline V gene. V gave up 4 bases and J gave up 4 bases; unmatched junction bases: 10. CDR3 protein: CASSTGTGYGYEQYF. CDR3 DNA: TGCGCCAGCAGCACTGGGACAGGCTATGGGTACGAGCAGTACTTC.

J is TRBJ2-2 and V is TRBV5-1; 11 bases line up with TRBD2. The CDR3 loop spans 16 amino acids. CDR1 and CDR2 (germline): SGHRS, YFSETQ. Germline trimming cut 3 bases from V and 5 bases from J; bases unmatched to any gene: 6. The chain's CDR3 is CASSSLLAGVTGELFF. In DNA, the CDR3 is TGCGCCAGCAGCTCTTTACTAGCGGGAGTGACCGGGGAGCTGTTTTTT. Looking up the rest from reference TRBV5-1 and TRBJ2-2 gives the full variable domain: KAGVTQTPRYLIKTRGQQVTLSCSPISGHRSVSWYQQTPGQGLQFLFEYFSETQRNKGNFPGRFSGRQFSNSRSEMNVSTLELGDSALYLCASSSLLAGVTGELFFGEGSRLTVL.

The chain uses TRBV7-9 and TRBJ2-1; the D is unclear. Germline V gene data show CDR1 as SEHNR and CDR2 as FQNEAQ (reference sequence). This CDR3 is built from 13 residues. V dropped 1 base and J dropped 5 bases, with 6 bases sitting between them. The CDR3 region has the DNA TGTGCCAGCAGCTTAGGGACCCACAATGAGCAGTTCTTC. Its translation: CASSLGTHNEQFF.

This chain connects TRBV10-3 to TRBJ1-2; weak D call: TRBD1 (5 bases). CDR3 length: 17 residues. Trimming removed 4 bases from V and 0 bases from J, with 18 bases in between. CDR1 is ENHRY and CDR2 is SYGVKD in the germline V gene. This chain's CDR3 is CAISAVGSQGPNYGYTF. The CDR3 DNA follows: TGTGCCATCAGTGCAGTTGGCTCCCAGGGACCTAACTATGGCTACACCTTC.

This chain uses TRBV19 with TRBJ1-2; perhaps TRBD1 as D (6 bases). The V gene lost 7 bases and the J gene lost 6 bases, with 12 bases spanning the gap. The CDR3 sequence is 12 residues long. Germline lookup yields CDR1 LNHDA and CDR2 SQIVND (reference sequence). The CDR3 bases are TGTGCCAGTACCTCAGACAGGCATGGCTACACCTTC. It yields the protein CASTSDRHGYTF.